These T cell receptor beta chains were read from a single sample in a study of T cells in Graves' hyperthyroidism and ophthalmopathy. MiXCR was run by TCRdb on the multiplex PCR reads, yielding one entry per CDR3 protein. The table shows 400,000 or so distinct CDR3 sequences, with 14% occurring only once. Sequencing used blood. These receptors originate from a woman aged 30 to 39 with Graves' ophthalmopathy. CDR3s include the opening cysteine and the closing phenylalanine or tryptophan. Some rows mark clone size as missing; the rest say once, few, many or name a class of expanded clone.

>TRBJ1-1|many|TRBV2
CASRPDREKEAFF
>TRBJ2-7|many|TRBV28
CASSFTPGQGFYEQYF
>TRBJ2-3|NA|TRBV4-1
CASSQDRGAAGGLLRADTQYF
>TRBJ2-7|many|TRBV9
CASSVEPLPRAYEQYF
>TRBJ1-1|many|TRBV5-5
CASTELFHRDRSMNTEAFF
>TRBJ2-1|many|TRBV24-1
CATSDWTSGGPNEQFF
>TRBJ1-2|many|TRBV7-2
CASSLGQNNYGYTF
>TRBJ2-7|many|TRBV15
CATSRDLGIIESSYEQYF
>TRBJ2-7|many|TRBV6-1
CASRTGSDEQYF
>TRBJ2-2|many|TRBV20-1
CSATRPGITGELFF
>TRBJ2-6|few|TRBV18
CASSPPRTGGSFGANVLTF
>TRBJ2-7|NA|TRBV3-1
CASSDYGTEPYF
>TRBJ1-5|many|TRBV20-1
CSARRQGNQPQHF
>TRBJ2-1|NA|TRBV13
CASGAGGENEQFF
>TRBJ1-3|many|TRBV6-6
CASSYDGRNTIYF
>TRBJ1-1|NA|TRBV28
CASSFEGGGTEAFF
>TRBJ2-7|NA|TRBV7-3
CASNTGRSSYEQYF
>TRBJ1-1|many|TRBV3-1
CASSQGTEAFF
>TRBJ1-6|many|TRBV2
CASSSQGISNSPLHF
>TRBJ1-2|many|TRBV4-1
CASSQDRGGTIDYGYTF
>TRBJ2-5|many|TRBV11-2
CASRKGGTETQYF
>TRBJ2-3|many|TRBV4-2
CASSHITGYDDTQYF
>TRBJ1-1|many|TRBV10-2
CASSEGRRAFF
>TRBJ2-5|many|TRBV6-2/TRBV6-3
CASTTTWSQETQYF
>TRBJ1-1|many|TRBV15
CATSRDRGRAFF
>TRBJ2-5|NA|TRBV7-3
CASPGSSGGFQETQYF
>TRBJ2-7|many|TRBV18
CASSPALVEQYF
>TRBJ2-3|many|TRBV6-1
CASSEVALSTDTQYF
>TRBJ1-4|few|TRBV20-1
CSATHGTVNEKLFF
>TRBJ2-7|many|TRBV7-2
CASSSGTGGGYEQYF
>TRBJ2-7|NA|TRBV3-1
CASSRGGGGNSYEQYF
>TRBJ2-7|many|TRBV20-1
CSAKRLVGTYEQYF
>TRBJ1-6|many|TRBV2
CASRNREESSPLHF
>TRBJ2-2|many|TRBV18
CASSLGVLGQSNTGELFF
>TRBJ2-3|few|TRBV24-1
CATSDPRTGGFGTDTQYF
>TRBJ1-1|NA|TRBV27
CASSWTGVSAEAFF
>TRBJ1-1|NA|TRBV4-3
CASSHVGTGLNTEAFF